Below are 16 T cell receptor beta chains sequenced from a single sample in a study of blood T cell repertoires in COVID-19. Measured with immunoSEQ multiplex PCR; TCRdb has only the in-frame clones, and not every one. The sample lists roughly 53,000 clones, approximately 84% occurring once. The material sequenced was peripheral blood. The receptors were gathered from a human donor in a cohort sampled during active COVID-19.

For the CDR3, the DNA is TGTGCCAGCTCTGGGGACAGGGGCATGAACACTGAAGCTTTCTTT. Its protein product is CASSGDRGMNTEAFF. This chain links TRBV6-6 with TRBJ1-1, with 10 bases identical to TRBD1. Trimming cost V 8 bases and J 0 bases; bases outside gene matches: 6. The CDR3 has 15 amino acids. Germline values: CDR1 MNHNY, CDR2 SVGAGI (reference sequence).

The genes are TRBV5-1 and TRBJ1-1; tentative D call: TRBD1 (6 bases). The CDR3 sequence is 14 residues long. Trimming cost V 4 bases and J 4 bases, with 14 bases left between them. The germline V gene has CDR1 SGHRS and CDR2 YFSETQ. CDR3 residues: CASSPRGLSTEAFF. For the CDR3, the DNA is TGCGCCAGCAGCCCCAGGGGTCTGAGCACTGAAGCTTTCTTT.

The V and J genes are TRBV5-6 and TRBJ2-1, with a possible D match to TRBD2 (5 bases). V shed 4 bases and J shed 0 bases, with 11 bases lying between them. Per the germline V gene, CDR1 is SGHDT and CDR2 is YYEEEE. This CDR3 has 15 amino acids. CDR3 residues: CASSPGLSSYNEQFF. The CDR3 DNA reads as TGTGCCAGCAGCCCCGGACTCAGCTCCTACAATGAGCAGTTCTTC.

This chain uses TRBV5-1 with TRBJ2-5; 10 bases fit TRBD2. The CDR3 covers 15 residues. J gave up 1 base and V 2 bases, and 2 bases lay outside the gene matches. Germline V lookup: CDR1 SGHRS, CDR2 YFSETQ. The chain's CDR3 is CASSLLAGSQETQYF. The CDR3 DNA is TGCGCCAGCAGCTTACTAGCGGGGAGCCAAGAGACCCAGTACTTC. Supplemented by reference TRBV5-1 and TRBJ2-5, the full variable domain reads KAGVTQTPRYLIKTRGQQVTLSCSPISGHRSVSWYQQTPGQGLQFLFEYFSETQRNKGNFPGRFSGRQFSNSRSEMNVSTLELGDSALYLCASSLLAGSQETQYFGPGTRLLVL.

The chain employs TRBV6-5 and TRBJ1-2, with 8 bases that match TRBD1. CDR1 is MNHEY, CDR2 SVGAGI, per germline. Losses at the gene ends were 6 bases for V and 5 bases for J; bases not matched to a gene: 11. The CDR3 has 15 residues. CDR3 coding DNA: TGTGCCAGCAGAAAGGGGGACAGGACCTATTATGGCTACACCTTC. The encoded protein is CASRKGDRTYYGYTF.

This clone has more than one count but fewer than ten. J is TRBJ2-2 and V is TRBV18, with 8 bases identical to TRBD1. Germline V gives CDR1 KGHSH, CDR2 LQKENI. V dropped 5 bases and J dropped 2; count of bases not matched to a gene: 4. This CDR3 is built from 15 residues. The CDR3 reads CASSSDRVNTGELFF. As DNA, the CDR3 is TGTGCCAGCTCATCGGACAGGGTAAACACCGGGGAGCTGTTTTTT. The whole variable domain, remainder taken from reference TRBV18 and TRBJ2-2, is NAGVMQNPRHLVRRRGQEARLRCSPMKGHSHVYWYRQLPEEGLKFMVYLQKENIIDESGMPKERFSAEFPKEGPSILRIQQVVRGDSAAYFCASSSDRVNTGELFFGEGSRLTVL.

The rearrangement links TRBV7-8 to TRBJ2-5; D may be TRBD2 (5 bases). The V gene lost 5 bases and the J gene lost 5 bases, with 6 bases spanning the gap. CDR1 is SGHVS and CDR2 is FQNEAQ in the germline V gene. The CDR3 extends over 11 amino acids. The CDR3 loop reads CASSPGETQYF. DNA for the CDR3: TGTGCCAGCAGCCCGGGGGAGACCCAGTACTTC.

This chain connects TRBV7-8 to TRBJ1-3; D is perhaps TRBD1 (5 bases). V lost 1 base and J 0 bases, leaving 7 bases between the germline ends. The CDR3 consists of 15 residues. Germline V lookup: CDR1 SGHVS, CDR2 FQNEAQ. CDR3 sequence: CASSLGQPSGNTIYF. In nucleotides, the CDR3 is TGTGCCAGCAGCTTAGGACAGCCCTCTGGAAACACCATATATTTT. Using reference TRBV7-8 and TRBJ1-3 for the parts outside the CDR3, the full variable domain is GAGVSQSPRYKVAKRGQDVALRCDPISGHVSLFWYQQALGQGPEFLTYFQNEAQLDKSGLPSDRFFAERPEGSVSTLKIQRTQQEDSAVYLCASSLGQPSGNTIYFGEGSWLTVV.

The V and J genes are TRBV7-3 and TRBJ2-1; no clear D gene. With 4 bases removed from V and 7 bases from J, the gap between germline ends came to 5 bases. Germline V CDR1 and CDR2: SGHTA, FQGTGA. This CDR3 has 11 amino acids. CDR3 DNA: TGTGCCAGCAGCTCCGGGAATGAGCAGTTCTTC. It specifies CASSSGNEQFF. Full variable domain (rest looked up from reference TRBV7-3 and TRBJ2-1): GAGVSQTPSNKVTEKGKYVELRCDPISGHTALYWYRQSLGQGPEFLIYFQGTGAADDSGLPNDRFFAVRPEGSVSTLKIQRTERGDSAVYLCASSSGNEQFFGPGTRLTVL.

This sequence joins TRBV7-8 and TRBJ2-3; TRBD2 aligns across 12 bases. Germline CDR1 and CDR2: SGHVS and FQNEAQ. The length of the CDR3 is 16 residues. J was trimmed by 5 bases and V by 2 bases; bases with no gene match: 5. CDR3 nucleotides: TGTGCCAGCAGCTTACTAGCGGGGGGGCTTGTAGATACGCAGTATTTT. Protein product: CASSLLAGGLVDTQYF. The complete variable domain, with remaining parts taken from reference TRBV7-8 and TRBJ2-3, reads GAGVSQSPRYKVAKRGQDVALRCDPISGHVSLFWYQQALGQGPEFLTYFQNEAQLDKSGLPSDRFFAERPEGSVSTLKIQRTQQEDSAVYLCASSLLAGGLVDTQYFGPGTRLTVL.

The gene calls are TRBV6-5 and TRBJ2-3; D is possibly TRBD2 (6 bases). The V end was cut by 5 bases, the J end by 3 bases, with 12 bases between. Germline values: CDR1 MNHEY, CDR2 SVGAGI. This CDR3 contains 14 residues. The CDR3 DNA reads TGTGCCAGCAGTCCCGTCGGGGGAACAGATACGCAGTATTTT. Amino acid sequence: CASSPVGGTDTQYF.

The chain couples TRBV11-3 to TRBJ2-1; perhaps TRBD1 as D (5 bases). Trimming pared 3 bases from V and 1 base from J, leaving 16 bases between. Germline values: CDR1 SGHNT, CDR2 YENEEA. CDR3 length: 17 residues. The CDR3 is CASSLGSGHASYNEQFF. The CDR3 DNA sequence: TGTGCCAGCAGCTTGGGTTCCGGACATGCTTCCTACAATGAGCAGTTCTTC.

This clone appeared a single time. The rearrangement links TRBV28 to TRBJ1-4; no reliable D call. The CDR3 loop spans 12 amino acids. CDR1 is MDHEN and CDR2 is SYDVKM in the germline V gene. The V gene lost 10 bases and the J gene lost 8 bases, with 14 bases spanning the gap. The CDR3 sequence is CAISGRGEKLFF. CDR3 DNA sequence: TGTGCCATCTCAGGACGGGGAGAAAAACTGTTTTTT. The whole variable domain, filled in from reference TRBV28 and TRBJ1-4, reads DVKVTQSSRYLVKRTGEKVFLECVQDMDHENMFWYRQDPGLGLRLIYFSYDVKMKEKGDIPEGYSVSREKKERFSLILESASTNQTSMYLCAISGRGEKLFFGSGTQLSVL.

This chain connects TRBV6-4 to TRBJ2-3; 10 nucleotides align to TRBD2. Trimming at V came to 5 bases and at J to 4 bases, leaving 6 bases not matched to a gene. CDR1 and CDR2 (germline): MRHNA, SNTAGT. The CDR3 consists of 15 residues. Written as DNA, the CDR3 is TGTGCCAGCAGTAAGTCTAGCGGGAGCCCAGATACGCAGTATTTT. Its translation: CASSKSSGSPDTQYF.

The chain uses TRBV3-1 (or the pseudogene TRBV3-2) and TRBJ2-5, with 9 bases fitting TRBD2. The junction had 5 bases not matched to a gene; V was cut back by 1 base and J by 5 bases. This CDR3 contains 15 residues. CDR1 is LGHDT and CDR2 is YNNKEL in the germline V gene (reference sequence). The CDR3 DNA follows: TGTGCCAGCAGCCAAGGCGTTGCGGGAGGGGAGACCCAGTACTTC. It yields the protein CASSQGVAGGETQYF.

The chain couples TRBV7-8 to TRBJ2-3; 11 bases align to TRBD1. CDR3 length equals 15 residues. The ends lost 4 bases at V and 4 bases at J; junction bases unmatched: 4. The V gene's germline CDR1 is SGHVS and CDR2 FQNEAQ. The CDR3, as DNA: TGTGCCAGCAGCTCGGACAGGGGGCTTGCAGATACGCAGTATTTT. Translation gives CASSSDRGLADTQYF.